This TCR beta chain was captured in a study of T cells in tumors and immune-related adverse events (dated by TCRdb to about 2021). CDR1 SGHNT and CDR2 YYREEE are derived from the germline V gene (reference sequence). The junction carries 8 bases between V and J, which are trimmed by 0 bases and 1 base respectively. Its CDR3 holds 15 amino acids, cysteine through phenylalanine. This entry keeps only the CDR3 DNA: 45 bases, framed from base 1. In the paper's terms, the treatment or condition label means: nivolumab (PD-1 blockade) given before sampling. The DNeasy Blood and Tissue Kit was used to extract DNA from formalin-fixed paraffin-embedded specimens. As for this clone: What antigen it recognizes has not been identified. The record has no base qualities; no much larger clone is one base away.

The immunoSEQ assay was used to amplify and sequence the TCR beta locus, producing bulk TCR Vbeta CDR3 data. The original pipeline was this. CDR3s were excluded if they were non-productive, were shorter than 7 amino acids, or did not start with C or end with F/W. Analysis was limited to specimens with at least 1000 reads, and clonotypes were defined at the amino acid level. Clonality was calculated as 1 minus Pielou's evenness. To equalize library sizes, abundance-weighted random subsampling with replacement was performed and repeated 100 times so that 95% confidence intervals could be reported. Repertoire overlap was quantified with the Morisita overlap index, and the top 40 clones per specimen were checked for overlap with the irAE. In its TCRdb copy, this immuneACCESS table keeps in-frame sequences only and misses some clones. Where compared with another copy, unresolved V genes explain less than half of these, and the others have no known cause. The D gene and trimming were derived from the DNA, and the V and J assignments and clone size from that table. This sample comprises approximately 4,000 clones, 82% of them detected only once. Clones ranked in the top ten supply about 21% of the sample.

The sequence is built from TRBV5-4 and TRBJ2-4, with no reliable assignment of the D segment. This sequence was found in a female donor with metastatic renal cell carcinoma. The sequenced sample was skin tissue, obtained from a patient treated with anti-PD-1 therapy. The CDR3 has the sequence CASSLGVSAKNIQYF. The nucleotide sequence is TGTGCCAGCAGCTTGGGGGTTTCGGCCAAAAACATTCAGTACTTC.